This TCR beta chain was sequenced during a study of Ad26.COV2.S vaccination and SARS-CoV-2 variants (dated by TCRdb to the early 2020s). Notes on the research overall: Vaccine-arm donors came from COV1001, a multicentre, randomized, double-blind, placebo-controlled phase I-IIa trial of Ad26.COV2.S in healthy adults. Dosing of Ad26.COV2.S was intramuscular, at either 5x10^10 or 1x10^11 viral particles, delivered as one shot or as two shots spaced 56 days apart. TCRbeta repertoire sequencing was used to assess the specificity and breadth of SARS-CoV-2-reactive T cell receptors after Ad26.COV2.S vaccination. A total of around 32 samples were included in the TCR-sequenced set, comprising 19 Ad26.COV2.S vaccine recipients, 5 placebo recipients and 8 SARS-CoV-2 convalescent individuals. Trial participants were randomized into five groups of five: low-dose or high-dose Ad26.COV2.S given once or twice, or placebo on both occasions. Investigators did not know the trial group allocation while performing experiments and assessing outcomes. The paper's findings and limits, for the study overall: After vaccination, substantial breadth of spike-specific CD8+ and CD4+ T cell responses was reported. According to the authors, total T cell responses may have been underestimated by the TCR breadth and depth analyses. Comparable non-spike TCR breadth was observed between vaccine and placebo recipients, consistent with only spike being contained in the vaccine. Ad26.COV2.S recipients had higher spike-specific TCR breadth than placebo recipients (P = 0.0014). The study was not powered to compare responses between vaccine doses or regimens.

The treatment or condition label of this sample denotes: approximately 18 received Ad26.COV2.S at low or high dose, single or two shots; roughly 5 received placebo; per-sample allocation not given. Repertoires of vaccine and placebo recipients were sequenced from samples collected on day 63 after the first injection. In Cohort 1b, 25 adults aged 18-55 years were enrolled at a single site in Boston, USA, between 29 July and 7 August 2020. Ad26.COV2.S was a replication-incompetent adenovirus type 26 vector expressing a prefusion-stabilized SARS-CoV-2 spike protein from the original Wuhan strain. The immunoSEQ Assay was used to sequence TCRbeta CDR3 regions. After extraction, genomic DNA underwent amplification by bias-controlled multiplex PCR, followed by high-throughput sequencing. From the authors' description of their analysis: To quantify the absolute abundance of each unique TCRbeta CDR3 region, sequences were collapsed and filtered. Usable DNA was measured by amplifying reference genes present in all nucleated cells, and TCRbeta template counts were normalized to that usable DNA to estimate T cell fraction. Repertoire TCRs were annotated as SARS-CoV-2-specific when V gene, CDR3 amino acid sequence and J gene were exactly matched to a known reactive TCR set. The reference SARS-CoV-2 TCR set was obtained from MIRA and was filtered for enrichment in COVID-19-positive ImmuneCODE repertoires, whereby public or cross-reactive TCRs were removed. Drawing on the MIRA antigens, annotated TCRs were analysed further at the level of specific ORF or position within ORF. Breadth was defined as the number of annotated unique rearrangements divided by the total number of unique productive rearrangements, and depth was defined as the summed frequency of the annotated unique rearrangements. Two-sided Wilcoxon rank-sum tests were applied when comparing TCR breadth between groups. TCRdb mirrors the immuneACCESS table, restricted to in-frame sequences. Some clones are absent from its copies; in checked studies, under half trace to an unresolved V gene, and the reason for the others is unknown. That table supplies the V and J calls and clone size; D and trimming were determined from the DNA. For this sample there are about 350,000 clones; about 89% appear just once. The ten largest clonotypes hold 5% of the sample.

Reading from cysteine to phenylalanine, the CDR3 counts 13 amino acids. CDR3 DNA only is kept here, 39 bases in frame from base 1. V loses 5 bases, J loses 9 bases, and the germline ends lie 14 bases apart. The table lists this clone with a count of one. Its antigen remains undetermined. The sample holds no much larger clone one base away, and base qualities are not on file. This sample comprised peripheral blood, obtained in a trial of Ad26.COV2.S vaccine versus placebo. The receptor chain draws on TRBV12-3 or TRBV12-4 and TRBJ1-5; too little of a D gene remains to name it. The TCR comes from a person aged 18 to 59 who received the Ad26.COV2.S COVID-19 vaccine or a placebo. The CDR3 region: CASSPGRSWPQHF. The nucleotide sequence reads TGTGCCAGCAGTCCCGGACGGTCTTGGCCCCAGCATTTT.